The sequence of this T cell receptor (beta chain) was determined in a study of T-cell reconstitution after alpha-beta-depleted transplantation in children. Study-level points and caveats: Where alpha-beta T cells came from about two months after transplant was reportedly several hundred expanded graft clones. Where some patients showed high TCRbeta diversity at day 60, it came from recipient T cells and thymic progenitors that had survived.

Germline CDR1 is DFQATT and CDR2 is SNEGSKA (reference sequence). The V and J ends lost 1 base and 0 bases respectively, with 18 bases between them. This CDR3 contains 17 residues. This clonotype was counted only a few times. Antigen unknown. Unique molecular identifiers were built into the TCRbeta library. MiXCR, applied by TCRdb to the PCR reads, yields one record per CDR3 protein. Of 600,000 or so distinct CDR3 sequences listed, 20% to 25% are singletons. This sequence originates from a boy younger than two who had a stem cell transplant for acute myeloid leukemia, so the T cells may come from the graft donor. Material: PBMCs, mostly from graft donor cells, obtained 360 days after TCRalphabeta/CD19-depleted stem cell transplant. J is TRBJ1-1 and V is TRBV20-1, with unresolved D. The CDR3 protein is CSARVGGGSGMNTEAFF. DNA of the CDR3: TGCAGTGCTAGAGTAGGAGGAGGGTCGGGCATGAACACTGAAGCTTTCTTT.